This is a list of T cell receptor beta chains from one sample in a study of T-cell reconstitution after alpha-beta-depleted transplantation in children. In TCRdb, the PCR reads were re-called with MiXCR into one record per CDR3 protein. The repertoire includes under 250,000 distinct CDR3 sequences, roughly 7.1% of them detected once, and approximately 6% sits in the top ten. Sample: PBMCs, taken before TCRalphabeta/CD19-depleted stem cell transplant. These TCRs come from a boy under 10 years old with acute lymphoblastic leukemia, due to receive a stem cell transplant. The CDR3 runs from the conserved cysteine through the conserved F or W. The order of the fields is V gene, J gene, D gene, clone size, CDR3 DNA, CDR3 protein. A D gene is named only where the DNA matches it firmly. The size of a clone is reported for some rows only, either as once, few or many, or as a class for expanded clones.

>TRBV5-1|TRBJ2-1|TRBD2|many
TGCGCCAGCAGCTTTATGGCTAGCGGGGGGAGCTCCTACAATGAGCAGTTCTTC
CASSFMASGGSSYNEQFF
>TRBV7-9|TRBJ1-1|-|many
TGTGCCAGCAGCTGGTTCGATATGAACACTGAAGCTTTCTTT
CASSWFDMNTEAFF
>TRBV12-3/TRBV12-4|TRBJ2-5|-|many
TGTGCCAGCACACTGTCCGCGGGGCCAGCAGGTGGAGAGACCCAGTACTTC
CASTLSAGPAGGETQYF
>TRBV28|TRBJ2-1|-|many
TGTGCCAGCAGTTTAAAAGGTTTGGATGAGCAGTTCTTC
CASSLKGLDEQFF
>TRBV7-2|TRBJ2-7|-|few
TGTGCCAGCAGCTTAAGGGGGGGGACGGTTAAAGAGCAGTACTTC
CASSLRGGTVKEQYF
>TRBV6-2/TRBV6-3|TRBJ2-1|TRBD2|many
TGTGCCAGCAATCCAACTAGCGGGGACTTCTACAATGAGCAGTTCTTC
CASNPTSGDFYNEQFF
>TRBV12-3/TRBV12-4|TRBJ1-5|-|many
TGTGCCAGCAGTTTTTTGAGGGACCAGCCCCAGCATTTT
CASSFLRDQPQHF
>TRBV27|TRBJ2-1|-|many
TGTGCCAGCAGTTTCTTCCGGGACCCCCCAATCAATGAGCAGTTCTTC
CASSFFRDPPINEQFF
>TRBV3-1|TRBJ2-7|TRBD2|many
TGTGCCAGCAGCCAAGATTCTAGCGGGAGCCGGGAGCAGTACTTC
CASSQDSSGSREQYF
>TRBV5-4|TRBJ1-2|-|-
TGTGCCAGCAGCTCCCCTGACAGGTTATATGGCTACACCTTC
CASSSPDRLYGYTF
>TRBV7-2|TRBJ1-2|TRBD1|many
TGTGCCAGCAGCGCTCCGGGACAGTATAACTATGGCTACACCTTC
CASSAPGQYNYGYTF
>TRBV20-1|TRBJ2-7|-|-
TGCAGTGCGTACGAACTGTACGAGCAGTACTTC
CSAYELYEQYF
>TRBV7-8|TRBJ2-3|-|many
TGTGCCAGCAGCTCCCGAACGGGCGCCCCAGATACGCAGTATTTT
CASSSRTGAPDTQYF
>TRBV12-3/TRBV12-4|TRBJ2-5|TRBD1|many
TGTGCCAGCAGCAGGACAGGGAGGGAGACCCAGTACTTC
CASSRTGRETQYF
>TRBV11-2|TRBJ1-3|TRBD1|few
TGTGCCAGCAGCTTCGGACAGGATGGAAACACCATATATTTT
CASSFGQDGNTIYF
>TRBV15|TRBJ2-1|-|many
TGTGCCACCAGCAGAGATAGAGGGGGCTACAATGAGCAGTTCTTC
CATSRDRGGYNEQFF